This entry is about one T cell receptor (beta chain). Its antigen is undetermined. The authors loaded 200 ng DNA, about 30,000 T cell genomes, into sorted-subset replicate PCRs. TCRdb's table, derived via immunoSEQ multiplex PCR, lists solely in-frame clones and lacks some. This table has around 2.1 million clones, approximately 94% appearing once. The sample originates from a study of shared clonotypes between healthy human individuals. Study outcomes and limitations: Clonotype sharing across a handful of donors was observed for around 4.5% of naive CD4 clonotypes.

CDR1 is SGDLS and CDR2 is YYNGEE in the germline V gene. The CDR3 covers 13 residues. V dropped 3 bases and J dropped 6; count of bases not matched to a gene: 6. CD45RO-negative CD8 cells positively selected for CCR7 made up the naive population, which excluded terminally differentiated effector memory CD45RA+ cells. The V call is TRBV9, the J call TRBJ2-7; TRBD2 matches 7 bases. The sequenced sample was naive CD8+ T cells from PBMCs. The receptor's source is a man aged 18 to 30 in good health. Some clones in this sample may be carry-over from other donors' samples. The CDR3 DNA sequence: TGTGCCAGCAGCGAACGACTAGCCGGCGAGCAGTACTTC. As protein: CASSERLAGEQYF.